Listed below are T cell receptor beta chains from one sample, sequenced in a study of identical twins. One entry per CDR3 protein results from TCRdb running MiXCR on the 5' RACE reads. The repertoire includes about 530,000 distinct CDR3 sequences, 12% to 15% of them detected once, and 0.44% sits in the top ten. The sample was also linked to a second study, of yellow fever vaccine responses in identical twins.

Sequencing used CD4+ T cells sorted from blood. The receptor set was obtained from a woman between 18 and 29 years old in good health. The CDR3 runs from the conserved cysteine through the conserved F or W. The order of the fields is V gene, J gene, D gene, clone size, CDR3 protein, CDR3 DNA. A D gene is named only where the DNA matches it firmly. Size is stated for part of the rows, as once, few or many counts, or as a class when the clone is expanded.

v_gene: TRBV11-2
j_gene: TRBJ1-1
d_gene: -
abundance: once
CDR3aa: CASSLLTDKNTEAFF
CDR3nt: TGTGCCAGCAGCTTACTGACGGATAAGAACACTGAAGCTTTCTTT

v_gene: TRBV7-6
j_gene: TRBJ1-2
d_gene: -
abundance: few
CDR3aa: CASSLAVQGGYGYTF
CDR3nt: TGTGCCAGCAGCTTAGCGGTACAGGGAGGCTATGGCTACACCTTC

v_gene: TRBV10-3
j_gene: TRBJ2-5
d_gene: TRBD2
abundance: few
CDR3aa: CAISESSLAGGPTETQYF
CDR3nt: TGTGCCATCAGTGAGTCAAGTCTAGCGGGAGGGCCAACAGAGACCCAGTACTTC

v_gene: TRBV7-8
j_gene: TRBJ2-5
d_gene: -
abundance: few
CDR3aa: CASSRGVQETQYF
CDR3nt: TGTGCCAGTAGTCGGGGAGTTCAAGAGACCCAGTACTTC

v_gene: TRBV29-1
j_gene: TRBJ2-1
d_gene: TRBD2
abundance: many
CDR3aa: CSVEYGSGSNEQFF
CDR3nt: TGCAGCGTTGAGTATGGCAGCGGGAGCAATGAGCAGTTCTTC

v_gene: TRBV7-9
j_gene: TRBJ2-2
d_gene: TRBD2
abundance: few
CDR3aa: CASSWRAGVATGELFF
CDR3nt: TGTGCCAGCAGCTGGCGAGCGGGAGTGGCGACCGGGGAGCTGTTTTTT

v_gene: TRBV29-1
j_gene: TRBJ1-1
d_gene: -
abundance: -
CDR3aa: CSVDGTANTEAFF
CDR3nt: TGCAGCGTCGATGGGACGGCGAACACTGAAGCTTTCTTT

v_gene: TRBV2
j_gene: TRBJ2-5
d_gene: -
abundance: -
CDR3aa: CASRRRIQETQYF
CDR3nt: TGTGCCAGCAGAAGGCGGATCCAAGAGACCCAGTACTTC

v_gene: TRBV29-1
j_gene: TRBJ2-4
d_gene: -
abundance: -
CDR3aa: CSVLSRDFKNIQYF
CDR3nt: TGCAGCGTTTTAAGTCGGGACTTTAAAAACATTCAGTACTTC

v_gene: TRBV5-1
j_gene: TRBJ1-1
d_gene: -
abundance: few
CDR3aa: CASSLAWASTEAFF
CDR3nt: TGCGCCAGCAGCTTGGCCTGGGCAAGCACTGAAGCTTTCTTT

v_gene: TRBV20-1
j_gene: TRBJ2-7
d_gene: -
abundance: -
CDR3aa: CSAGTYEQYF
CDR3nt: TGCAGTGCGGGTACCTACGAGCAGTACTTC

v_gene: TRBV11-2
j_gene: TRBJ2-1
d_gene: -
abundance: once
CDR3aa: CASRFLGKYEQFF
CDR3nt: TGTGCCAGCAGGTTTTTAGGGAAGTATGAGCAGTTCTTC

v_gene: TRBV5-1
j_gene: TRBJ2-1
d_gene: -
abundance: -
CDR3aa: CASSLWSTSSYNEQFF
CDR3nt: TGCGCCAGCAGCTTGTGGTCTACCAGCTCCTACAATGAGCAGTTCTTC

v_gene: TRBV4-1
j_gene: TRBJ2-5
d_gene: -
abundance: -
CDR3aa: CASSLPGREETQYF
CDR3nt: TGCGCCAGCTCATTACCGGGGCGAGAAGAGACCCAGTACTTC

v_gene: TRBV11-2
j_gene: TRBJ2-5
d_gene: -
abundance: -
CDR3aa: CASSLRLGGQETQYF
CDR3nt: TGTGCCAGCAGCTTACGTTTAGGGGGCCAAGAGACCCAGTACTTC